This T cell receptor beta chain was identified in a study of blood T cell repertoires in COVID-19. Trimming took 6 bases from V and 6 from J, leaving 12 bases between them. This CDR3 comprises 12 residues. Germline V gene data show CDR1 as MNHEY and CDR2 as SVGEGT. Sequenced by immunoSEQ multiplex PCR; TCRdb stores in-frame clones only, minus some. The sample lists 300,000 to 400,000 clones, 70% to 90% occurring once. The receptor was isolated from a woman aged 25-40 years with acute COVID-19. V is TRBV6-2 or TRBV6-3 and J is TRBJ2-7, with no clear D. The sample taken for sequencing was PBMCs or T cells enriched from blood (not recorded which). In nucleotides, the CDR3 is TGTGCCAGCAGCCGAGCCCCGGGCGAGCAGTACTTC. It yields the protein CASSRAPGEQYF.